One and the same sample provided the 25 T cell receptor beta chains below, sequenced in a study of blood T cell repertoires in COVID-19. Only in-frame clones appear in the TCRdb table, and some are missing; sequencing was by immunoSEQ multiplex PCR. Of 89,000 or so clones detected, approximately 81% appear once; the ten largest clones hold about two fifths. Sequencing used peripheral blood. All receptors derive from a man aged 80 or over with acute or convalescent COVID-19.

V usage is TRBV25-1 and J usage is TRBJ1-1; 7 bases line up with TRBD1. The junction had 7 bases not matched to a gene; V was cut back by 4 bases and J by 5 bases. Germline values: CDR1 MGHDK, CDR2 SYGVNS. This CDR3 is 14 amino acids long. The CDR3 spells CASSVRGFVTEAFF. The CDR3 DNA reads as TGTGCCAGCAGTGTCAGGGGGTTCGTGACTGAAGCTTTCTTT.

As DNA, the CDR3 is TGTGCCAGCAGCCAAGATATAAGGGGGGGATACAATGAGCAGTTCTTC. This sequence encodes CASSQDIRGGYNEQFF. This chain connects TRBV3-1 (or the pseudogene TRBV3-2) to TRBJ2-1; D may be TRBD2 (7 bases). The CDR3 sequence is 16 residues long. Germline V gene data show CDR1 as LGHDT and CDR2 as YNNKEL (reference sequence). V was cut by 0 bases and J by 4 bases, with 13 bases left in between.

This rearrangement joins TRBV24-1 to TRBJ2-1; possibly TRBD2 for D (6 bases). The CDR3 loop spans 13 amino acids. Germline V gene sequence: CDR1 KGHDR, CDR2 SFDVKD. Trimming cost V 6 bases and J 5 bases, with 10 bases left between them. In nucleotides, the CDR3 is TGTGCCACCAGTTTGGGGGGTAACAATGAGCAGTTCTTC. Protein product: CATSLGGNNEQFF.

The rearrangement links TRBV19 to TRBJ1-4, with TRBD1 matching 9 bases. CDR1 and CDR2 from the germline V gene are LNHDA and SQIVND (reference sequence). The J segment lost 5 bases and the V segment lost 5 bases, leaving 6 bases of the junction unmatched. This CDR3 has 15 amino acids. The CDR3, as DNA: TGTGCCAGTAGTGGGACAGGGAGGGGAAATGAAAAACTGTTTTTT. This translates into CASSGTGRGNEKLFF.

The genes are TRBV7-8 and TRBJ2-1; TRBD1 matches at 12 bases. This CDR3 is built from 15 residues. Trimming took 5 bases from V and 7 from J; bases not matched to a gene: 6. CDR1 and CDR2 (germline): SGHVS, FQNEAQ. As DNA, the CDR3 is TGTGCCAGCAGCCCCGGGACAGGGGGCTTGAATGAGCAGTTCTTC. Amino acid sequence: CASSPGTGGLNEQFF.

Here the CDR3 DNA reads TGTGCCAGCAGCCATTGGGACAGCCAAGAGACCCAGTACTTC. This encodes CASSHWDSQETQYF. The rearrangement uses TRBV14 and TRBJ2-5, with 7 bases lining up with TRBD1. This CDR3 has 14 amino acids. Germline CDR1 reads SGHDN; CDR2 reads FVKESK. V trimming: 3 bases; J trimming: 1 base; junction bases outside the gene matches: 2.

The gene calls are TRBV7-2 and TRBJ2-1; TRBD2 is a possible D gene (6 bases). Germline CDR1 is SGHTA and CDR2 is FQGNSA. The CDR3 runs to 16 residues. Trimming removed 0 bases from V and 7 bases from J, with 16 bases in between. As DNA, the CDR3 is TGTGCCAGCAGCTTAGCTGGCGGGATGGGGGAAAATGAGCAGTTCTTC. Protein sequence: CASSLAGGMGENEQFF.

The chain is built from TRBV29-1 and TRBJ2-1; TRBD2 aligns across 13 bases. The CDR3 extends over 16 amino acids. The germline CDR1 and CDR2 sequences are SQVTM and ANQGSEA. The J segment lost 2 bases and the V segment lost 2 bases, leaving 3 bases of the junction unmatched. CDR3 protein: CSVETGTSGTYNEQFF. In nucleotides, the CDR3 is TGCAGCGTTGAAACCGGGACTAGCGGGACCTACAATGAGCAGTTCTTC.

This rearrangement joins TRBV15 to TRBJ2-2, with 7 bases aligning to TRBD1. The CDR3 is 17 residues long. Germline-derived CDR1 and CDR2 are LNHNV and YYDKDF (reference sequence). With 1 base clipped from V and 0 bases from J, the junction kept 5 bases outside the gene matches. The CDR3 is CATSRGWTGANTGELFF. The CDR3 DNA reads TGTGCCACCAGCAGAGGCTGGACAGGCGCGAACACCGGGGAGCTGTTTTTT.

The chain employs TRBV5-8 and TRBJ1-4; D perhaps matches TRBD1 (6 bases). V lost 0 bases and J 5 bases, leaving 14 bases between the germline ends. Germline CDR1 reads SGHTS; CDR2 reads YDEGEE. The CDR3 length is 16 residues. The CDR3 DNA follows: TGTGCCAGCAGCTTGGGTGACAGGCAGTTCAATGAAAAACTGTTTTTT. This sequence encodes CASSLGDRQFNEKLFF.

CDR3 coding DNA: TGTGCCTTGAAACAGGGGGCCCACTCCTACGAGCAGTACTTC. Residues: CALKQGAHSYEQYF. This chain joins TRBV30 and TRBJ2-7; the match to TRBD1 covers 9 bases. The CDR3 contains 14 residues. Trimming removed 7 bases from V and 0 bases from J; junction bases left unmatched: 7. Germline values: CDR1 GTSNPN, CDR2 SVGIG (reference sequence).

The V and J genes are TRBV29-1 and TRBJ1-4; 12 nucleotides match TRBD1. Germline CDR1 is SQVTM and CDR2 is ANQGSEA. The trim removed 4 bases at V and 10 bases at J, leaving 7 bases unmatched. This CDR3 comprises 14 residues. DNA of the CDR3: TGCAGCGTTGGGAACGGGACAGGGGGCGGAAAACTGTTTTTT. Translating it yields CSVGNGTGGGKLFF.

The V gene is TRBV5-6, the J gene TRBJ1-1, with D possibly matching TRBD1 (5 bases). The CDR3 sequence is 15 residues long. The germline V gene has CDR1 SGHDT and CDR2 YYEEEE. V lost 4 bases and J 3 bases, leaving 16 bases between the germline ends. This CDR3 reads CASSAGLAGDTEAFF. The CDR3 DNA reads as TGTGCCAGCAGCGCAGGGCTGGCTGGGGACACTGAAGCTTTCTTT.

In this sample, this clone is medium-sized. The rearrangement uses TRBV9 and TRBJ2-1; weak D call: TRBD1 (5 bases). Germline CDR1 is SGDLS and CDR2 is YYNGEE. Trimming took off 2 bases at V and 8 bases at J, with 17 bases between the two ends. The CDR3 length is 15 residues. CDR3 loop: CASSVGASRDDEQFF. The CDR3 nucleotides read TGTGCCAGCAGCGTTGGGGCCTCCCGAGACGATGAGCAGTTCTTC.

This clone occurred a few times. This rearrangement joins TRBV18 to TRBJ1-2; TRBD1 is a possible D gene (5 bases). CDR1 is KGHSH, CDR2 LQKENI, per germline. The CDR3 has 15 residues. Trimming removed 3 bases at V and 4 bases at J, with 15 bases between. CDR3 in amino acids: CASSPTPQGVYGYTF. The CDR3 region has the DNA TGTGCCAGCTCACCTACTCCGCAGGGTGTCTATGGCTACACCTTC.

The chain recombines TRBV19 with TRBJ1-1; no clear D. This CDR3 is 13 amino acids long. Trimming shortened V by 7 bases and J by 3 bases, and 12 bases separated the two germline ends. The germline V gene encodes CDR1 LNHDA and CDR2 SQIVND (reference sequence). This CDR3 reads CASTREGDTEAFF. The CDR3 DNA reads TGTGCCAGTACTAGGGAGGGAGACACTGAAGCTTTCTTT.

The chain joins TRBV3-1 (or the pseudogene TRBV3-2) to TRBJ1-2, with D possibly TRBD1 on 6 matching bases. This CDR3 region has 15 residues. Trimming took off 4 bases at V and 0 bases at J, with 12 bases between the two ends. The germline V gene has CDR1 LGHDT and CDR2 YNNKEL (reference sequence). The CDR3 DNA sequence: TGTGCCAGCAGCCCATCGACAGGTCCTAACTATGGCTACACCTTC. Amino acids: CASSPSTGPNYGYTF.

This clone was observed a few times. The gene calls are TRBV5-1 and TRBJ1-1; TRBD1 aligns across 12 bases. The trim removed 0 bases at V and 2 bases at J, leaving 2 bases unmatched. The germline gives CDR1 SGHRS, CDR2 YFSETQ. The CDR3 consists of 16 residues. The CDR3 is CASSLAGTGGNTEAFF. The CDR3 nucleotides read TGCGCCAGCAGCTTGGCTGGGACAGGGGGCAACACTGAAGCTTTCTTT. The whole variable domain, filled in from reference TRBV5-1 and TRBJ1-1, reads KAGVTQTPRYLIKTRGQQVTLSCSPISGHRSVSWYQQTPGQGLQFLFEYFSETQRNKGNFPGRFSGRQFSNSRSEMNVSTLELGDSALYLCASSLAGTGGNTEAFFGQGTRLTVV.

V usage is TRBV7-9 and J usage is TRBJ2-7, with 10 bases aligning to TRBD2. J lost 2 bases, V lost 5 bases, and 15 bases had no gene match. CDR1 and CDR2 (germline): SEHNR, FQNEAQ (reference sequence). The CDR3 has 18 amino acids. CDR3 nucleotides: TGTGCCAGCAGCCAAGGGACTAGCGCCTCCCTGGGCGCCTACGAGCAGTACTTC. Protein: CASSQGTSASLGAYEQYF.

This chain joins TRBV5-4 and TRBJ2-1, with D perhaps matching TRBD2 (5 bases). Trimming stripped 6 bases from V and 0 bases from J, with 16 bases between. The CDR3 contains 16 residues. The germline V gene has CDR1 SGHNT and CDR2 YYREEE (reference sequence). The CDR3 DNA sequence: TGTGCCAGCACCCGGAAGCCGGGGAGCTCCTACAATGAGCAGTTCTTC. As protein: CASTRKPGSSYNEQFF.

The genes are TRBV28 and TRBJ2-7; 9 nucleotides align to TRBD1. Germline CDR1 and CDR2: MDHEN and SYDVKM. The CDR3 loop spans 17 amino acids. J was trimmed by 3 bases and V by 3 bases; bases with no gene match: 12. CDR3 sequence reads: CASSLWTGARLNYEQYF. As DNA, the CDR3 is TGTGCCAGCAGTTTGTGGACAGGGGCCCGCCTAAACTACGAGCAGTACTTC.

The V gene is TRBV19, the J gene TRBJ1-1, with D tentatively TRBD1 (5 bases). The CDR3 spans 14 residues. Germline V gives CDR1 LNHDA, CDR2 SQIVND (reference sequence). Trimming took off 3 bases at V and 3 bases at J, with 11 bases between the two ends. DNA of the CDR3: TGTGCCAGTAGTATTAAGCAGGGCTACACTGAAGCTTTCTTT. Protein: CASSIKQGYTEAFF.

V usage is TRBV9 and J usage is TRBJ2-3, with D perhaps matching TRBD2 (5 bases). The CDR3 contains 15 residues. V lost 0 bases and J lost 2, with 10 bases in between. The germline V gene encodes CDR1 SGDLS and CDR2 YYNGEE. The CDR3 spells CASSVVGGYTDTQYF. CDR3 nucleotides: TGTGCCAGCAGCGTAGTGGGCGGGTACACAGATACGCAGTATTTT.

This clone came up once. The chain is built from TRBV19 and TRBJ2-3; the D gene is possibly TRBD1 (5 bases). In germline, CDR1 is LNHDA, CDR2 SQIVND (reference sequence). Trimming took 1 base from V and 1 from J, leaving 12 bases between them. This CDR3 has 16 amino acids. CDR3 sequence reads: CASSIVKGFGTDTQYF. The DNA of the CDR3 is TGTGCCAGTAGTATAGTAAAGGGGTTCGGCACAGATACGCAGTATTTT. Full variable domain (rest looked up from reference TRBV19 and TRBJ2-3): DGGITQSPKYLFRKEGQNVTLSCEQNLNHDAMYWYRQDPGQGLRLIYYSQIVNDFQKGDIAEGYSVSREKKESFPLTVTSAQKNPTAFYLCASSIVKGFGTDTQYFGPGTRLTVL.

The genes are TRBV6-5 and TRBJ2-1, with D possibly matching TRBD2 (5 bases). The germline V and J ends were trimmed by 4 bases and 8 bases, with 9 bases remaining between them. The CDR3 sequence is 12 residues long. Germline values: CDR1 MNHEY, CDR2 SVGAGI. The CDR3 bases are TGTGCCAGCAGTTCCCTGAGGGATGAGCAGTTCTTC. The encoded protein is CASSSLRDEQFF.